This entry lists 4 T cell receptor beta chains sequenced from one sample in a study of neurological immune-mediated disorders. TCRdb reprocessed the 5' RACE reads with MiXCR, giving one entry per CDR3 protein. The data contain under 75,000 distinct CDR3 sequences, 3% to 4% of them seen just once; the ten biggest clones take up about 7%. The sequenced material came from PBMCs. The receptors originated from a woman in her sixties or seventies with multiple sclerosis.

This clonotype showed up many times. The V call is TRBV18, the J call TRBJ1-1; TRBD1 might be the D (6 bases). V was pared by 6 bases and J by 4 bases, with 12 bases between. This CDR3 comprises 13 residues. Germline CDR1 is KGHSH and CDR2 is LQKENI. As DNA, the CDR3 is TGTGCCAGCTCGGTACAGGGATCCACTGAAGCTTTCTTT. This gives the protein CASSVQGSTEAFF.

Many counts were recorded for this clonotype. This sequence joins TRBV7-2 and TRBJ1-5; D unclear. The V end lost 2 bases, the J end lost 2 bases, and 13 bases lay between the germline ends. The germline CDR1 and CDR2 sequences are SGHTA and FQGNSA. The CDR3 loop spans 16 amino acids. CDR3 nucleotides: TGTGCCAGCAGCTTAAGGGCTGGGCTGGGCAATCAGCCCCAGCATTTT. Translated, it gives CASSLRAGLGNQPQHF.

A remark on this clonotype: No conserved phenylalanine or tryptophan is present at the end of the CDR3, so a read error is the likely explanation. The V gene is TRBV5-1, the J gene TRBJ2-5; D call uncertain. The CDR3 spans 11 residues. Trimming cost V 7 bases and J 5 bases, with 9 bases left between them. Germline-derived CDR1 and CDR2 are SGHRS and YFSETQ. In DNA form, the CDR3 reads TGCGCCAGCTCAGTAGGCGAGACCCAGTACAAC. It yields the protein CASSVGETQYN.

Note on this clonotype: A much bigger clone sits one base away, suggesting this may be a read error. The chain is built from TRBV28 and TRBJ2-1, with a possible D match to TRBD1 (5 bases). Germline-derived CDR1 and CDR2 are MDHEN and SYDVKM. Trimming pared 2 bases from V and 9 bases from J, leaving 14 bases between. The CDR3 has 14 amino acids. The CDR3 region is CASSLPHWGAEQFF. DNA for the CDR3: TGTGCCAGCAGTTTACCCCATTGGGGCGCTGAGCAGTTCTTC.